This TCR beta chain was obtained from a study of shared clonotypes between healthy human individuals. Looking at the study overall: The donor group consisted of two women and a few men, aged 18 to 49. Donors had three CD4 naive, three CD4 memory, two CD8 naive and one CD8 memory plate apiece. General study points: Sorted-subset sequencing was shown by rarefaction to be incomplete despite large depth. Lower generation probabilities were found for non-shared clonotypes than for those shared by all four donors.

CD45RO-negative, CCR7-selected cells formed the naive CD8 fraction, which excluded terminally differentiated effector memory CD45RA+ cells. Repertoires were generated with immunoSEQ multiplex PCR, while TCRdb's copy carries only in-frame clones and drops some. The data hold about 800,000 clones, with 96% observed a single time. This CDR3 is built from 13 residues. The germline V gene has CDR1 SGDLS and CDR2 YYNGEE. Trimming shortened V by 0 bases and J by 6 bases, and 6 bases separated the two germline ends. For this clone: The antigen remains unidentified. Other DNA sequences in this sample translate to the same CDR3.

Material for sequencing was naive CD8+ T cells sorted from blood. The sequence was obtained from a man aged 25 to 40 in good health. The chain links TRBV9 to TRBJ2-2; D ambiguous. Written as DNA, the CDR3 is TGTGCCAGCAGCGTAGGTGGCTCCGGGGAGCTGTTTTTT. Translated: CASSVGGSGELFF.